Listed below are T cell receptor beta chains from one sample, sequenced in a study of blood T cell repertoires in COVID-19. The repertoire was sequenced with immunoSEQ multiplex PCR; TCRdb's copy has only in-frame clones and lacks some. The table shows tens of thousands of clones, with 70% to 90% occurring only once. Source material: peripheral blood. These receptor sequences come from a man aged 70-80 years with acute or convalescent COVID-19. The CDR3 runs from the conserved cysteine through the conserved F or W. Fields, in order: V gene, clone size, D gene, J gene, CDR3 protein, CDR3 DNA. D genes are given only for firm matches. The size entry is marked missing in some rows and otherwise reads once, few, many or a size class.

TRBV28	-	TRBD1	TRBJ1-5	CASDRANQPQHF	TGTGCCAGCGACAGGGCCAATCAGCCCCAGCATTTT
TRBV4-1	-	TRBD2	TRBJ2-1	CASSQGMQASGGANEQFF	TGCGCCAGCAGCCAAGGAATGCAGGCTAGCGGGGGGGCCAATGAGCAGTTCTTC
TRBV13	-	-	TRBJ1-4	CASSLGGDEKLFF	TGTGCCAGCAGCCTTGGGGGGGATGAAAAACTGTTTTTT
TRBV10-3	-	-	TRBJ2-7	CAISESGEQYF	TGTGCCATCAGTGAGTCCGGCGAGCAGTACTTC
TRBV24-1	-	-	TRBJ2-7	CATSEDSTARQYF	TGTGCCACCAGTGAGGATAGTACAGCTCGGCAGTACTTC
TRBV29-1	-	TRBD1	TRBJ2-1	CSVDAGGNYEQFF	TGCAGCGTCGACGCAGGGGGCAACTATGAGCAGTTCTTC
TRBV5-8	-	-	TRBJ1-2	CASSLEIGRGYGYTF	TGTGCCAGCAGCTTGGAGATAGGGAGGGGCTATGGCTACACCTTC
TRBV4-1	-	TRBD1	TRBJ1-2	CASSQRTGYGYTF	TGCGCCAGCAGCCAAAGGACAGGCTATGGCTACACCTTC
TRBV4-1	-	TRBD1	TRBJ2-6	CASSHVRTGQFSGANVLTF	TGCGCCAGCAGCCATGTACGGACAGGGCAATTCTCTGGGGCCAACGTCCTGACTTTC
TRBV6-2/TRBV6-3	few	TRBD2	TRBJ2-7	CASSTFGTSSYEQYF	TGTGCCAGCAGTACCTTCGGGACTAGTTCGTACGAGCAGTACTTC
TRBV25-1	-	-	TRBJ1-2	CASSEDTDYGYTF	TGTGCCAGCAGTGAAGACACGGACTATGGCTACACCTTC
TRBV5-1	-	TRBD1	TRBJ1-3	CASSSTGKGAGNTIYF	TGCGCCAGCAGCTCAACGGGAAAGGGGGCCGGAAACACCATATATTTT
TRBV11-3	once	-	TRBJ2-1	CASSLGQNNEQFF	TGTGCCAGCAGCTTAGGACAGAACAATGAGCAGTTCTTC
TRBV28	few	-	TRBJ1-1	CASSFLGARGTEAFF	TGTGCCAGCAGTTTTCTGGGGGCAAGAGGCACTGAAGCTTTCTTT
TRBV2	-	-	TRBJ2-1	CASSVQGYEQFF	TGTGCCAGCAGTGTACAGGGCTATGAGCAGTTCTTC
TRBV7-2	-	-	TRBJ1-4	CASSLSWEANEKLFF	TGTGCCAGCAGCTTAAGTTGGGAGGCGAACGAAAAACTGTTTTTT
TRBV4-3	-	TRBD2	TRBJ2-5	CASSQDFLSSGMVTQYF	TGCGCCAGCAGCCAAGATTTTCTGTCTAGCGGGATGGTGACCCAGTACTTC
TRBV19	-	-	TRBJ2-1	CASSGAQGYNEQFF	TGTGCCAGTAGTGGGGCCCAAGGGTACAATGAGCAGTTCTTC
TRBV2	few	TRBD2	TRBJ2-7	CASSLLAGRYYEQYF	TGTGCCAGCAGTCTTCTAGCGGGACGATATTACGAGCAGTACTTC
TRBV10-3	few	-	TRBJ2-3	CAISESGGRQYF	TGTGCCATCAGTGAGTCAGGGGGAAGGCAGTATTTT
TRBV7-9	-	-	TRBJ1-1	CASSPRSRAGTEAFF	TGTGCCAGCAGCCCCCGCTCGAGGGCGGGGACTGAAGCTTTCTTT